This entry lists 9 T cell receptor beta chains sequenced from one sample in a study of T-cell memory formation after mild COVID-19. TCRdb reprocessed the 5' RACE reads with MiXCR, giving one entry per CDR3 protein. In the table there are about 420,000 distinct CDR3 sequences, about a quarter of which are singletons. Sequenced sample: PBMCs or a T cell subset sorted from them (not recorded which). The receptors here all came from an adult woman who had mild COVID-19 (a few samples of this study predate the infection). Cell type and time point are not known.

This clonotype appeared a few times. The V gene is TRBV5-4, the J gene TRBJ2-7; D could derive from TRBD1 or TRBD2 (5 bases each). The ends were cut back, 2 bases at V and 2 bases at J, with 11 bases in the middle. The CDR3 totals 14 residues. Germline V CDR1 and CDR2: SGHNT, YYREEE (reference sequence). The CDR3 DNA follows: TGTGCCAGCAGCTTCGGGACGGAACCCTACGAGCAGTACTTC. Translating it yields CASSFGTEPYEQYF.

In DNA, the CDR3 is TGTGCCAGCAGTTACGGGCAGGGTGTGACTGAAGCTTTCTTT. As protein: CASSYGQGVTEAFF. V and J are TRBV6-5 and TRBJ1-1, with D possibly TRBD1 on 5 matching bases. Per germline, CDR1 MNHEY and CDR2 SVGAGI. The V end was cut by 2 bases, the J end by 5 bases, with 12 bases between. This CDR3 has 14 amino acids.

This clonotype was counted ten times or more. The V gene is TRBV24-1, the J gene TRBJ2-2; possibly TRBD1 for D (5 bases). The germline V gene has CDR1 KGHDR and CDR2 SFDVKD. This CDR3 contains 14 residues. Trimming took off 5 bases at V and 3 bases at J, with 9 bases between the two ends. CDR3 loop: CATSAGMYTGELFF. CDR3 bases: TGTGCCACCAGTGCAGGGATGTACACCGGGGAGCTGTTTTTT.

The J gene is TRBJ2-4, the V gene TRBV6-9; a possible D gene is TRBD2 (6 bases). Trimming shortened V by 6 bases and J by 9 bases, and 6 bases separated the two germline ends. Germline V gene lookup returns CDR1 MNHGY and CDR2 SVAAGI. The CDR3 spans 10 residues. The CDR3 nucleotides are TGTGCCAGCAGCGGGGGCATTCAGTACTTC. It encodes CASSGGIQYF.

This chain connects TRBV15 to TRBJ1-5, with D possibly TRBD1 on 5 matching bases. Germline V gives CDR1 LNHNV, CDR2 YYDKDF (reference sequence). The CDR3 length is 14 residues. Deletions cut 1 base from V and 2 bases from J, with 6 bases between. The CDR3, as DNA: TGTGCCACCAGCAGAGTCAGGGGCAATCAGCCCCAGCATTTT. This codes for CATSRVRGNQPQHF.

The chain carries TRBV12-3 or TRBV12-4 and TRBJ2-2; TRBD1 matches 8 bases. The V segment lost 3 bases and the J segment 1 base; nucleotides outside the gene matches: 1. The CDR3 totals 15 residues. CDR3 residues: CASSFGTGNTGELFF. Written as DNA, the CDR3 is TGTGCCAGCAGTTTTGGGACAGGGAACACCGGGGAGCTGTTTTTT.

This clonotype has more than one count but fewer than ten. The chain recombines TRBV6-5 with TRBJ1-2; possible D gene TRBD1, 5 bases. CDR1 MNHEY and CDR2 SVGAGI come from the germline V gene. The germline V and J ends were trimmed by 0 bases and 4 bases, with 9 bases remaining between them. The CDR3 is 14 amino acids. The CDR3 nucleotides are TGTGCCAGCAGTTACTCGCAGGGATTCTATGGCTACACCTTC. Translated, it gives CASSYSQGFYGYTF.

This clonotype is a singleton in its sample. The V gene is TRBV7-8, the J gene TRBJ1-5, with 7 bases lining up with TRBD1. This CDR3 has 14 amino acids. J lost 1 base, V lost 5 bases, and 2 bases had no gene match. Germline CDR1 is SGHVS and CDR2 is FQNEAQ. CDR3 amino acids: CASSRTGSNQPQHF. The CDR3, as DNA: TGTGCCAGCAGCCGGACAGGAAGCAATCAGCCCCAGCATTTT.

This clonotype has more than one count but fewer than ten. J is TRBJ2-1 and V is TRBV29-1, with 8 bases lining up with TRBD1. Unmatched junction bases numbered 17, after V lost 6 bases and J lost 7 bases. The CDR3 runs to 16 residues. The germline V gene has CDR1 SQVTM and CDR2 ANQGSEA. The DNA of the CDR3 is TGCAGCGTAGAGGGACAGGATGGATTACTCCTAAATGAGCAGTTCTTC. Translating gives CSVEGQDGLLLNEQFF.